This is a list of T cell receptor beta chains from one sample in a study of CD8+ T cells in alopecia areata. Assay: immunoSEQ multiplex PCR; the TCRdb copy retains only in-frame clones and omits some. The repertoire holds 140,000 or so clones, with around 49% as singletons. This specimen consisted of CD4+ T cells sorted from blood, obtained at week 0. The receptors originated from a human donor with alopecia areata. Both conserved end residues are part of each CDR3.

V gene	CDR3 protein
TRBV29-1	CSVSASYEQYF
TRBV30	CAWSAPTPDRARQPQHF
TRBV4-2	CASSQDWAGRDEQYF
TRBV29-1	CSVGRDRVNTEAFF
TRBV27	CASSPTSGYTDTQYF
TRBV20-1	CSAPDYGYTF
TRBV5-1	CASSSTGGGETQYF
TRBV5-1	CASSLGPLAGDTGELFF
TRBV29-1	CSVEGRTGQETQYF
TRBV7-9	CASSGDGLYGYTF
TRBV7-2	CASSLGGANTGELFF
TRBV19	CASSIDLARYNEQFF
TRBV29-1	CSVRGKTAYEQYF
TRBV5-1	CASSSGGDHTGELFF
TRBV7-2	CASSLQGTGEVVYEQYF
TRBV6-1	CATAGTTGQPQHF
TRBV30	CAWSSGWSGYTF
TRBV29-1	CSVDGGAQETQYF
TRBV30	CAWTTGLTDTEAFF
TRBV9	CASSYGTDQETQYF
TRBV7-2	CASSPAGTGNGYTF
TRBV7-9	CASSLEVVLEAFF